Below are 23 T cell receptor beta chains sequenced from a single sample in a study of cytomegalovirus exposure and HLA in healthy donors. With 60 Vbeta and 13 Jbeta primers, the PCR was carried out. The table came from immunoSEQ multiplex PCR; TCRdb's copy has only in-frame clones and leaves some out. The sample shows 120,000 or so clones, around 72% of them seen only once. The sample was PBMCs. These receptors originate from a woman aged 35 to 49 in good health and CMV-seropositive.

This chain joins TRBV4-1 and TRBJ1-6, with D perhaps matching TRBD1 (5 bases). V lost 1 base and J lost 11, with 30 bases in between. Germline V gene sequence: CDR1 MGHRA, CDR2 YSYEKL. The CDR3 contains 20 residues. The CDR3 DNA follows: TGCGCCAGCAGCCAAGTTCCAAACGCGGGGACTGGGGCAATTAGAGCACCCCTCCACTTT. Protein sequence: CASSQVPNAGTGAIRAPLHF.

This chain connects TRBV7-9 to TRBJ2-7; the match to TRBD2 covers 10 bases. The V gene's germline CDR1 is SEHNR and CDR2 FQNEAQ (reference sequence). This CDR3 spans 16 amino acids. Trimming removed 0 bases from V and 9 bases from J; junction bases left unmatched: 11. The CDR3 nucleotides are TGTGCCAGCAGCTTAGCCCCGGGCCTAGCGGGGGCTGTGCAGTACTTC. Translated, it gives CASSLAPGLAGAVQYF.

The rearrangement joins TRBV12-5 to TRBJ1-2; D perhaps matches TRBD1 (6 bases). Germline V lookup: CDR1 LGHNT, CDR2 FRNRAP. The length of the CDR3 is 13 residues. V was shortened by 2 bases and J by 4 bases, with 8 bases between the two germline ends. CDR3 in DNA: TGTGCTAGTGGTTTGCAGACAGGCTATGGCTACACCTTC. It yields the protein CASGLQTGYGYTF.

The rearrangement uses TRBV7-2 and TRBJ2-7, with D possibly matching TRBD2 (5 bases). Germline lookup yields CDR1 SGHTA and CDR2 FQGNSA. The CDR3 is made up of 14 amino acids. V was pared by 3 bases and J by 3 bases, with 12 bases between. CDR3 protein: CASSLRASGYEQYF. The CDR3 coding sequence is TGTGCCAGCAGCTTGAGGGCTTCTGGCTACGAGCAGTACTTC.

The chain is built from TRBV7-2 and TRBJ1-6, with D perhaps matching TRBD1 (5 bases). The length of the CDR3 is 17 residues. Per the germline V gene, CDR1 is SGHTA and CDR2 is FQGNSA. V was trimmed by 8 bases and J by 0 bases, leaving 17 bases between them. CDR3 sequence (DNA): TGTGCCAGCTCCTTGGGGGGGTTGAGCTCCTATAATTCACCCCTCCACTTT. Its translation is CASSLGGLSSYNSPLHF.

This chain joins TRBV6-5 and TRBJ2-5; the D is unclear. The CDR3 runs to 15 residues. Trimming stripped 6 bases from V and 1 base from J, with 15 bases between. Per germline, CDR1 MNHEY and CDR2 SVGAGI. The CDR3 is CASRETELRQETQYF. The CDR3 nucleotides read TGTGCCAGCAGAGAGACGGAGTTACGCCAAGAGACCCAGTACTTC.

The rearrangement links TRBV2 to TRBJ1-5; 8 bases are a match to TRBD1. Germline V gene sequence: CDR1 SNHLY, CDR2 FYNNEI. The CDR3 is 16 amino acids. The J segment lost 0 bases and the V segment lost 3 bases, leaving 4 bases of the junction unmatched. This CDR3 is CASSDQGALSNQPQHF. Here the CDR3 DNA reads TGTGCCAGCAGTGATCAGGGGGCGCTTAGCAATCAGCCCCAGCATTTT.

The V gene is TRBV4-2, the J gene TRBJ1-5; 7 nucleotides match TRBD1. Germline V gene data show CDR1 as LGHNA and CDR2 as YNFKEQ. CDR3 size: 16 residues. Unmatched junction bases numbered 8, after V lost 2 bases and J lost 4 bases. CDR3 residues: CASSQTESGGNQPQHF. The CDR3 DNA is TGTGCCAGCAGCCAAACGGAATCAGGGGGGAATCAGCCCCAGCATTTT.

The CDR3 region has the DNA TGCGCCAGCAATAGCGGAGATAGCAATCAGCCCCAGCATTTT. Amino acid sequence: CASNSGDSNQPQHF. The chain combines TRBV5-1 with TRBJ1-5, with unresolved D. Deletions cut 6 bases from V and 0 bases from J, with 10 bases between. The CDR3 contains 14 residues. Germline V lookup: CDR1 SGHRS, CDR2 YFSETQ. The variable domain in full, completed from reference TRBV5-1 and TRBJ1-5, reads KAGVTQTPRYLIKTRGQQVTLSCSPISGHRSVSWYQQTPGQGLQFLFEYFSETQRNKGNFPGRFSGRQFSNSRSEMNVSTLELGDSALYLCASNSGDSNQPQHFGDGTRLSIL.

The chain uses TRBV6-1 and TRBJ2-5; D is unresolved. Germline V gene lookup returns CDR1 MNHNS and CDR2 SASEGT. The CDR3 extends over 11 amino acids. V was pared by 4 bases and J by 3 bases, with 3 bases between. CDR3 DNA sequence: TGTGCCAGCAGTGCAAAAGAGACCCAGTACTTC. It encodes CASSAKETQYF.

V usage is TRBV5-4 and J usage is TRBJ1-2; no reliable D call. This CDR3 region has 15 residues. The germline V gene encodes CDR1 SGHNT and CDR2 YYREEE (reference sequence). Trimming took off 0 bases at V and 0 bases at J, with 9 bases between the two ends. CDR3 nucleotide sequence: TGTGCCAGCAGCTTGGGAAGCGGATCTAACTATGGCTACACCTTC. Residues: CASSLGSGSNYGYTF.

This clone was seen only once. The chain links TRBV7-3 to TRBJ1-1, with D tentatively TRBD1 (6 bases). V shed 4 bases and J shed 2 bases, with 11 bases lying between them. Germline lookup yields CDR1 SGHTA and CDR2 FQGTGA. CDR3 length: 14 amino acids. CDR3 protein: CASSSSDRNTEAFF. In nucleotides, the CDR3 is TGTGCCAGCAGCTCCTCGGACAGAAACACTGAAGCTTTCTTT.

The V and J genes are TRBV14 and TRBJ2-5; D is perhaps TRBD1 (5 bases). V shed 1 base and J shed 7 bases, with 13 bases lying between them. Looked up from germline, CDR1 is SGHDN and CDR2 is FVKESK. This CDR3 region has 14 residues. CDR3 residues: CASSQGLRVGTQYF. The CDR3 bases are TGTGCCAGCAGCCAAGGACTCAGGGTAGGGACCCAGTACTTC.

This clone occurred a few times. The V call is TRBV7-9, the J call TRBJ1-4; no definite D call. The CDR3 runs 16 residues. The V end was cut by 5 bases, the J end by 1 base, with 14 bases between. Per the germline V gene, CDR1 is SEHNR and CDR2 is FQNEAQ (reference sequence). CDR3 in amino acids: CASSATRIRTNEKLFF. The CDR3 DNA sequence: TGTGCCAGCAGCGCCACTAGAATTCGAACTAATGAAAAACTGTTTTTT.

The chain is built from TRBV6-1 and TRBJ1-2; D gene unclear. Germline-derived CDR1 and CDR2 are MNHNS and SASEGT. V was clipped by 1 base and J by 0 bases, with 6 bases between them. This CDR3 is built from 14 residues. This CDR3 is CASSEGGANYGYTF. Here the CDR3 DNA reads TGTGCCAGCAGTGAAGGTGGAGCTAACTATGGCTACACCTTC.

The rearrangement links TRBV4-3 to TRBJ2-7, with TRBD2 matching over 9 bases. After removal of 4 bases from V and 4 bases from J, the junction contained 5 bases not matched to a gene. The V gene's germline CDR1 is LGHNA and CDR2 YSLEER. This CDR3 spans 14 amino acids. The CDR3 is CASSLYSGGYEQYF. The CDR3 DNA follows: TGCGCCAGCAGCCTCTATAGCGGGGGTTACGAGCAGTACTTC.

This sequence joins TRBV18 and TRBJ1-4; unclear D gene. The CDR3 spans 13 residues. Germline V CDR1 and CDR2: KGHSH, LQKENI. The germline V and J ends were trimmed by 2 bases and 7 bases, with 8 bases remaining between them. CDR3 bases: TGTGCCAGCTCACCAGAGGCTGCTGAAAAACTGTTTTTT. Encoded protein: CASSPEAAEKLFF.

The chain is built from TRBV7-6 and TRBJ2-5; 7 nucleotides line up with TRBD1. CDR3 size: 14 residues. With 7 bases clipped from V and 4 bases from J, the junction kept 9 bases outside the gene matches. CDR1 and CDR2 (germline): SGHVS, FNYEAQ. Written as DNA, the CDR3 is TGTGCCAGCACCCCGACAGGGCGAGGAGAGACCCAGTACTTC. Its protein is CASTPTGRGETQYF.

This chain joins TRBV6-5 and TRBJ1-2; D unresolved. Deletions cut 5 bases from V and 4 bases from J, with 17 bases between. Germline CDR1 is MNHEY and CDR2 is SVGAGI. The CDR3 length is 15 residues. The CDR3 nucleotides are TGTGCCAGCAGTCCAGGTAATGGACTCGGCTATGGCTACACCTTC. This sequence encodes CASSPGNGLGYGYTF.

This chain uses TRBV5-1 with TRBJ2-7; tentative D call: TRBD1 (5 bases). Trimming cost V 4 bases and J 4 bases, with 9 bases left between them. In germline, CDR1 is SGHRS, CDR2 YFSETQ. The CDR3 loop spans 12 amino acids. The CDR3 protein is CASSVPGYEQYF. CDR3 sequence (DNA): TGCGCCAGCAGCGTCCCAGGGTACGAGCAGTACTTC.

The V gene is TRBV5-1, the J gene TRBJ1-2, with D maybe TRBD1 (6 bases). The germline V and J ends were trimmed by 4 bases and 6 bases, with 13 bases remaining between them. The CDR3 runs to 13 residues. Germline assignment: CDR1 SGHRS and CDR2 YFSETQ. The CDR3: CASSLGDRNGYTF. The CDR3 bases are TGCGCCAGCAGCCTCGGTGACAGGAATGGCTACACCTTC.

The J gene is TRBJ2-7, the V gene TRBV21-1; the D call TRBD2 from the table was never checked on the DNA. TRBV21-1 is listed as a pseudogene. This CDR3 spans 17 amino acids. DNA for the CDR3: TGTGCTTCGCAAACTATACCAGCGGGGACGTGGCTTTACGAGCAGTACTTC. Protein: CASQTIPAGTWLYEQYF.

This chain joins TRBV27 and TRBJ1-1; 7 bases fit TRBD1. V lost 4 bases and J lost 4; bases outside the gene matches: 3. CDR3 size: 13 residues. Germline V lookup: CDR1 MNHEY, CDR2 SMNVEV (reference sequence). The CDR3 DNA reads as TGTGCCAGCAGTTCCCCAGGGGGCACTGAAGCTTTCTTT. It encodes CASSSPGGTEAFF.